This T cell receptor beta chain comes out of a study of shared clonotypes between healthy human individuals (dated by TCRdb to the early 2020s). In terms of the full investigation: Three men and a couple of women, aged 18 to 49 years, made up the cohort. For each donor, three plates each were used for CD4 naive and CD4 memory, two plates were used for CD8 naive, and one plate was used for CD8 memory. Each donor's leukapheresis produced roughly between about 0.9 and 9.5 billion PBMCs. Libraries were prepared and TCR repertoires were sequenced by different laboratories using diverse techniques, in order to increase sequencing depth and limit assay-specific biases. To estimate repertoire size and how much clonotype sharing occurs between individuals, the study deeply sequenced the blood TCR repertoires of roughly 5 healthy adults. Points the paper makes about the study in general: Rarefaction of sorted-subset datasets indicated incomplete sequencing despite the large sequencing depth. Pairwise subsampling indicated that sequencing depth was expected to affect the degree of clonotype sharing among donors. Sharing across four donors was observed for about 4.8% of naive CD4, under 4% of naive CD8, over 2% of memory CD4, and around 0.44% of memory CD8 clonotypes. Sampling was restricted to blood, and TCR repertoires in tissues likely differ from the TCR repertoires found in blood. Estimated clonotype richness was generally larger for naive than for memory subsets. Because the study included only a small number of donors, the genetic and exposure-history diversity represented was limited. Higher generation probabilities were observed for clonotypes shared by all four sorted-subset donors than for non-shared clonotypes.

CD8 naive samples consisted of CD45RO-negative cells that were positively selected for CCR7, yielding a CD45RA+CCR7+ population without TemRA cells. Healthy HIV-negative adults with no recently reported acute infections or vaccinations were included as donors. All donors were Caucasian adults living in Nashville, Tennessee, USA. Blood was collected by leukapheresis, and PBMCs were isolated by Ficoll-Histopaque density gradient centrifugation and then cryopreserved in liquid nitrogen vapor phase. Analytical flow cytometry was used to check the purity and quantity of each magnetically sorted T cell population. Genomic DNA was isolated from every sorted fraction and measured by UV absorbance on a Nanodrop 2000c. Using the deep immunoSEQ assay, multiplex PCR amplified TCR CDR3 regions from genomic DNA. Extracted genomic DNA from each cell subset was spread evenly across all wells of several immunoSEQ 96-well plates, with each plate serving as a replicate. For sorted subsets, each replicate PCR was loaded with roughly 190 ng genomic DNA, equivalent to about 33,000 T cell genomes. Purified libraries were quantified with a Qubit 3.0 fluorometer, sized on a Bioanalyzer 2100, and re-quantified with the KAPA Library Quantification kit. A separate single-read 150-cycle Illumina NextSeq 550 flow cell was used to sequence each immunoSEQ 96-well plate. Processing in the source paper ran as follows. The immunoSEQ output contained only junctional sequences without quality scores, so filtering could not match that applied to full-length reads. Sequences were annotated with PyIR, a Python wrapper for IgBLAST v1.9, using IMGT germline references to assign V/J genes and CDR3. Any read was removed if the V/J assignment was weak (E-value above 1e-6), the CDR3 was missing, or the read contained stop codons, out-of-frame junctions, or ambiguous translated residues. A V3J clonotype was defined by an identical inferred V gene, J gene, and CDR3 amino acid sequence. To compute the percentage overlap between repertoires, the number of shared unique clonotypes was divided by the size of the smaller repertoire. RTK rarefaction, the Chao1 estimator, and Recon v2.1 estimates of unobserved clonotypes were used to assess repertoire richness. Generation probabilities for all TCRbeta clonotypes obtained by the gDNA method from a handful of donors were computed using OLGA. TCRdb took over this immuneACCESS table, retaining in-frame rearrangements with V and J assigned. Such tables are incomplete; in checked studies, under half of the missing clones stem from an unresolved V gene, and the remainder is unexplained. That table furnishes V, J and clone size, whereas the DNA furnished D and trimming. The sample table contains about 2 million clones; only one count was recorded for approximately 94% of them. The biggest ten clones account for roughly 1.2% of the sample.

About this clone itself: Its antigen is currently not known. The sample holds no much larger clone one base away, and base qualities are not on file.

The germline V gene (reference sequence) specifies MNHEY as CDR1 and SMNVEV as CDR2. Ends trimmed: V by 7 bases, J by 6 bases; bases unmatched to a gene: 12. Spanning cysteine to phenylalanine, the CDR3 consists of 15 amino acids. The DNA shown is the 45-base CDR3, in frame from base 1. Sequencing was performed on naive CD8+ T cells sorted from blood. The label giving this sample's cell subset or site can be read as: CD45RA+CCR7+. The chain uses TRBV27 and TRBJ2-1, with TRBD2 identical over 7 junction bases. The receptor's source is a man younger than 30 in good health. The nucleotides are TGTGCCAGCACGTCCAGCGGGGAGGCCCTCAATGAGCAGTTCTTC. The encoded protein is CASTSSGEALNEQFF.